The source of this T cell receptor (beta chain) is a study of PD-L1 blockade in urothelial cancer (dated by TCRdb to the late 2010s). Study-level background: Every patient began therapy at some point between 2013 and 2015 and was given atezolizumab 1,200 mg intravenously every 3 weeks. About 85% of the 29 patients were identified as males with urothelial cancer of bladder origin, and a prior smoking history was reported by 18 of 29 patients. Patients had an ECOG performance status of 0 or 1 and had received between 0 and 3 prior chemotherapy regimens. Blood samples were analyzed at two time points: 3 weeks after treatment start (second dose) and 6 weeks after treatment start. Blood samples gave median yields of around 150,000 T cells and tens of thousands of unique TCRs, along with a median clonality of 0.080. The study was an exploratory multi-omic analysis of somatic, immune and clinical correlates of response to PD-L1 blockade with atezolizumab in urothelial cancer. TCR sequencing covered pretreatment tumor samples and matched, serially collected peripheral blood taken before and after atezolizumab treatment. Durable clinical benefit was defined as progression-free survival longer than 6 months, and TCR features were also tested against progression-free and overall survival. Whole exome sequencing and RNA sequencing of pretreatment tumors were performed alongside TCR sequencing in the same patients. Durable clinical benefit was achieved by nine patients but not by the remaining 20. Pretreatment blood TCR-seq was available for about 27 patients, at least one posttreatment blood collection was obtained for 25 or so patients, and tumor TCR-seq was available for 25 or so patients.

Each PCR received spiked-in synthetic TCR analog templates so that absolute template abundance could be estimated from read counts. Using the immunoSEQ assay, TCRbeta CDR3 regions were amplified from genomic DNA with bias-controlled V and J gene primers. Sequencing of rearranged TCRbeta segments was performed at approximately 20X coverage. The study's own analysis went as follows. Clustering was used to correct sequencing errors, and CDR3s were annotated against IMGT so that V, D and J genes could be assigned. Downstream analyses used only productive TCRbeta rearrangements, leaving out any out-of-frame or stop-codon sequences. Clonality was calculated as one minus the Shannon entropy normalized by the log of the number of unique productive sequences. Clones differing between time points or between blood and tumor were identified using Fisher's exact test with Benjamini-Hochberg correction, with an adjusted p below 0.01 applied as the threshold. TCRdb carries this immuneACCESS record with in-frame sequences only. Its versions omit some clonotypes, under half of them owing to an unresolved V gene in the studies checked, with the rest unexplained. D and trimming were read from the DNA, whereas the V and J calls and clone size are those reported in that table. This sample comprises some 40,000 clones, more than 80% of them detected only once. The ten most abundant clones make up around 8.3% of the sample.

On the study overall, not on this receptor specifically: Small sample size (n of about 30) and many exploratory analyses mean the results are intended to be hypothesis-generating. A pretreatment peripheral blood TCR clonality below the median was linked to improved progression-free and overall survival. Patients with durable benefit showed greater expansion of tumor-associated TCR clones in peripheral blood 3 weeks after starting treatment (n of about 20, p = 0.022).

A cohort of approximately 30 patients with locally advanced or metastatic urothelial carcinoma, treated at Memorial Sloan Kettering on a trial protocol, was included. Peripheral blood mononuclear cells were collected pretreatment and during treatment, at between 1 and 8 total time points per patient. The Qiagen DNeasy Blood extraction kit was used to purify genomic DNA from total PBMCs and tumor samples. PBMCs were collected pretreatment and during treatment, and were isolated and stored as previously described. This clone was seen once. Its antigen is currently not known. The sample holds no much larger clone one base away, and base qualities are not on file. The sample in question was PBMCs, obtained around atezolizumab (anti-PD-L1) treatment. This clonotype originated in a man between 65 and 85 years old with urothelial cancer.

DNA sequence: TGTGCCAGCAGCTCAGAGGGGGGGAGGGGAAAAGAGACCCAGTACTTC. It encodes CASSSEGGRGKETQYF. The receptor chain draws on TRBV7-3 and TRBJ2-5, with TRBD2 tentatively as D gene (7 bases match). Including the terminal cysteine and phenylalanine, the CDR3 comprises 16 residues. The CDR3 DNA has 48 bases and is translated from base 1. CDR1 and CDR2 are drawn from the germline V gene: SGHTA, FQGTGA. V was cut back by 4 bases and J by 3 bases, leaving a gap of 18 bases between them.